These T cell receptor beta chains were read from a single sample in a study of shared clonotypes between healthy human individuals. The table came from immunoSEQ multiplex PCR; TCRdb's copy has only in-frame clones and leaves some out. The sample consists of around 1.4 million clones, 98% of them appearing once. What was sequenced was naive CD4+ T cells sorted from blood. All receptors come from a man under 40 in good health. Both conserved end residues are part of each CDR3. A D gene is named only where the DNA matches it firmly. Some rows have no size entry. The others give once, few or many, or a class for an expanded clone.

d_gene: -; v_gene: TRBV28; j_gene: TRBJ1-1; abundance: -; CDR3aa: CASSFFSLANTEAFF; CDR3nt: TGTGCCAGCAGTTTTTTTAGCCTGGCGAACACTGAAGCTTTCTTT
d_gene: -; v_gene: TRBV7-9; j_gene: TRBJ1-3; abundance: -; CDR3aa: CASSPQSNGNTIYF; CDR3nt: TGTGCCAGCAGCCCCCAGAGCAATGGAAACACCATATATTTT
d_gene: TRBD1; v_gene: TRBV5-1; j_gene: TRBJ2-7; abundance: -; CDR3aa: CASSLTGQGYEQYF; CDR3nt: TGCGCCAGCAGCTTAACGGGACAGGGCTACGAGCAGTACTTC
d_gene: TRBD2; v_gene: TRBV9; j_gene: TRBJ2-2; abundance: -; CDR3aa: CASSVGSGRDTGELFF; CDR3nt: TGTGCCAGCAGCGTAGGTTCAGGGAGGGACACCGGGGAGCTGTTTTTT
d_gene: -; v_gene: TRBV6-5; j_gene: TRBJ2-7; abundance: -; CDR3aa: CASSYAFTGNEQYF; CDR3nt: TGTGCCAGCAGTTACGCATTTACAGGGAACGAGCAGTACTTC
d_gene: -; v_gene: TRBV18; j_gene: TRBJ1-4; abundance: -; CDR3aa: CASSLGRQATNEKLFF; CDR3nt: TGTGCCAGCTCACTCGGTAGACAGGCGACTAATGAAAAACTGTTTTTT
d_gene: TRBD1; v_gene: TRBV6-5; j_gene: TRBJ1-1; abundance: once; CDR3aa: CASKDREYTEAFF; CDR3nt: TGTGCCAGCAAAGACAGGGAGTACACTGAAGCTTTCTTT
d_gene: TRBD1; v_gene: TRBV19; j_gene: TRBJ1-5; abundance: -; CDR3aa: CASSIDRGRLGQPQHF; CDR3nt: TGTGCCAGTAGTATCGACAGGGGGCGTTTGGGTCAGCCCCAGCATTTT
d_gene: -; v_gene: TRBV5-1; j_gene: TRBJ2-7; abundance: -; CDR3aa: CASSPGPGDPYEQYF; CDR3nt: TGCGCCAGCAGCCCTGGTCCAGGGGACCCCTACGAGCAGTACTTC
d_gene: -; v_gene: TRBV9; j_gene: TRBJ1-1; abundance: -; CDR3aa: CASSNRGGRTEAFF; CDR3nt: TGTGCCAGCAGCAACCGAGGCGGACGCACTGAAGCTTTCTTT